This T cell receptor (beta chain) was captured by sequencing in a study of blood T cells in healthy people across ages. The overall study: Per two T cells, about one barcoded beta molecule was captured through template switching. General study points: The fall in TCR beta diversity per million T cells was roughly linear with age.

Turning to this clonotype: Its antigen is unidentified.

Through a sample-barcoded 5' primer and a J-beta primer mix, a second PCR was run for roughly 6 to 12 cycles. TCRdb called the 5' RACE reads again in MiXCR, with one record for every CDR3 protein. The sample contains 920,000 or so distinct CDR3 sequences, 40% to 45% of which appear only once. They isolated at least 7 million PBMCs from each sample. Per the germline V gene, CDR1 is KGHDR and CDR2 is SFDVKD. This CDR3 is 15 amino acids long. V shed 3 bases and J 5 bases; nucleotides not matched to a gene: 7. J is TRBJ2-5 and V is TRBV24-1; 8 bases are a match to TRBD1. This sequence originates from a woman aged 55-75 years in good health. Source material: blood. The CDR3 DNA reads as TGTGCCACCAGTGATCCAGGGCAGGGGGCGGAGACCCAGTACTTC. It translates to CATSDPGQGAETQYF.